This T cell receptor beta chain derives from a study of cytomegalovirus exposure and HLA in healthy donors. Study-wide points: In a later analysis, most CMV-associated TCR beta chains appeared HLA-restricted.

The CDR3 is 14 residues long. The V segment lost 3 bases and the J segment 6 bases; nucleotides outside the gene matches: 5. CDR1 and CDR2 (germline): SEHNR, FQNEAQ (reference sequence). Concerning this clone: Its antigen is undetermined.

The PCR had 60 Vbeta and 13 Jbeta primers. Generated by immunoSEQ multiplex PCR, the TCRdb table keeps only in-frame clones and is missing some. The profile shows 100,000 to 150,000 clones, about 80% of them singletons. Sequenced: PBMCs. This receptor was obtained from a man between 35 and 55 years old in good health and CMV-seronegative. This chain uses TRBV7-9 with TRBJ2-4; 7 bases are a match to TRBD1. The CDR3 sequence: CASSFGTVGNIQYF. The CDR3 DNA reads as TGTGCCAGCAGCTTCGGGACAGTAGGAAACATTCAGTACTTC.